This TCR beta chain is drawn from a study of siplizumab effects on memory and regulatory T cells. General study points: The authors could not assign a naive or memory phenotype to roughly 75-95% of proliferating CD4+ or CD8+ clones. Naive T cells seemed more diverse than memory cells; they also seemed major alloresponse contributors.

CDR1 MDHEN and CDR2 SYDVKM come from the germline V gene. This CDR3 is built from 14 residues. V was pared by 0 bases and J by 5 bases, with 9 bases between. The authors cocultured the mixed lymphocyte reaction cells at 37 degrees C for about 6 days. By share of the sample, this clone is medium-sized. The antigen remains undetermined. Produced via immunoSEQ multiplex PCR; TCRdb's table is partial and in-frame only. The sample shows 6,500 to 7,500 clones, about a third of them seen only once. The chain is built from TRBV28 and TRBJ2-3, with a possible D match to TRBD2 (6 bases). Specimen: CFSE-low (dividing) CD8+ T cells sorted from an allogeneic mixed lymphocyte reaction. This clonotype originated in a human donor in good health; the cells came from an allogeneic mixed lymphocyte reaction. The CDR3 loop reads CASSLWQGGDTQYF. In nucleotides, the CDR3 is TGTGCCAGCAGTTTATGGCAGGGAGGAGATACGCAGTATTTT. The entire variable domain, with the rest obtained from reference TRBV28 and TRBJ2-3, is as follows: DVKVTQSSRYLVKRTGEKVFLECVQDMDHENMFWYRQDPGLGLRLIYFSYDVKMKEKGDIPEGYSVSREKKERFSLILESASTNQTSMYLCASSLWQGGDTQYFGPGTRLTVL.